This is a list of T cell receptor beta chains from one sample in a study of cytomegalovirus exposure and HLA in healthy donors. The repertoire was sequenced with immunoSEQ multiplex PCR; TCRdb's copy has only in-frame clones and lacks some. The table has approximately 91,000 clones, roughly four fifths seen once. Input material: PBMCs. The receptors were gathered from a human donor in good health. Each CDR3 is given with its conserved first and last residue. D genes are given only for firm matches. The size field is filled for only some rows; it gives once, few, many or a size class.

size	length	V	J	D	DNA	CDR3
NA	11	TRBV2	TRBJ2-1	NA	TGTGCCAGCAGTGTCGGTAATGAGCAGTTCTTC	CASSVGNEQFF
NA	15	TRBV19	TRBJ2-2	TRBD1	TGTGCCAGTAGTAAGACAGGGGACAACACCGGGGAGCTGTTTTTT	CASSKTGDNTGELFF
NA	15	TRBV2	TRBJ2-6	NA	TGTGCCAGCAGGGACGGGGACTCTGGGGCCAACGTCCTGACTTTC	CASRDGDSGANVLTF
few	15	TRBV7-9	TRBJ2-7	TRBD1	TGTGCCAGCAGCTTCATCGACAGGGGGCGTCGGGAGCAGTACTTC	CASSFIDRGRREQYF
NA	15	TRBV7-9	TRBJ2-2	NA	TGTGCCAGCAGCTTAACTGGAGCTAAGACCGGGGAGCTGTTTTTT	CASSLTGAKTGELFF
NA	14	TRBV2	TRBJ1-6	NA	TGTGCCAGCACCTTGGCCATAGGGGCTTCACCCCTCCACTTT	CASTLAIGASPLHF
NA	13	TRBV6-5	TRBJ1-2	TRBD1	TGTGCCAGCAGTCCCGGGACAGGCTATGGCTACACCTTC	CASSPGTGYGYTF
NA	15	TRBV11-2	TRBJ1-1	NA	TGTGCCAGCAGCTTAGTCCAGAGGGTGAACACTGAAGCTTTCTTT	CASSLVQRVNTEAFF
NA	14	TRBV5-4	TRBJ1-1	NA	TGTGCCAGCAGCTCGGTGGGGCTTCTCTCTGAAGCTTTCTTT	CASSSVGLLSEAFF
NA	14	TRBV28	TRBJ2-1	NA	TGTGCCAGCAGTTTTATTAGCGACTACAATGAGCAGTTCTTC	CASSFISDYNEQFF
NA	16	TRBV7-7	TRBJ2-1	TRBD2	TGTGCCAGCAGCCCAGTCGGACTAGCGGGAGATGATGAGCAGTTCTTC	CASSPVGLAGDDEQFF
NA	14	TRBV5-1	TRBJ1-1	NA	TGCGCCAGCAGCTTGGCAGGACAGAACACTGAAGCTTTCTTT	CASSLAGQNTEAFF
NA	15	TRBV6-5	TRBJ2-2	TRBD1	TGTGCCAGCAGTGCCACGGGACAGGGATCCGGGGAGCTGTTTTTT	CASSATGQGSGELFF
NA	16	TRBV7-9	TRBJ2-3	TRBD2	TGTGCCAGCAGCTCACTAGCGGGAGGGCGATCCCATACGCAGTATTTT	CASSSLAGGRSHTQYF
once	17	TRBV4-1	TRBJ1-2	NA	TGCGCCAGCAGCCAAGTTTCCCGGGGAGGGGCAGGCGGTGGCTACACCTTC	CASSQVSRGGAGGGYTF
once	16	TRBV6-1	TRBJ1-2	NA	TGTGCCAGCAGTGAAGCCCGCTCGACAGCCGCCTATGGCTACACCTTC	CASSEARSTAAYGYTF
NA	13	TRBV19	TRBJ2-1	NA	TGTGCCAGTAGTATACTAGCGAACAATGAGCAGTTCTTC	CASSILANNEQFF
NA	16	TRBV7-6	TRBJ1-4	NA	TGTGCCAGCAGCTTAGCCGCAGGGCCCCTTAATGAAAAACTGTTTTTT	CASSLAAGPLNEKLFF
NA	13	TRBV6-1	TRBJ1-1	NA	TGTGCCAGCAGTGTTCAGGGGAACACTGAAGCTTTCTTT	CASSVQGNTEAFF
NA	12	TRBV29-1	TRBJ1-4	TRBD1	TGCAGCGTGGGACAGGGGAGGGAAAAACTGTTTTTT	CSVGQGREKLFF
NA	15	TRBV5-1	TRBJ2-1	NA	TGCGCCAGCAGCTTGGCCCTGTTCGGGGGAAATGAGCAGTTCTTC	CASSLALFGGNEQFF
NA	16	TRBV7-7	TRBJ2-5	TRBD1	TGTGCCAGCAGCGTAGGACAGGGGGCGAGCGGAGAGACCCAGTACTTC	CASSVGQGASGETQYF
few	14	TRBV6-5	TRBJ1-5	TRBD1	TGTGCCAGCAGCGACAACAGGGGGCATCAGCCCCAGCATTTT	CASSDNRGHQPQHF
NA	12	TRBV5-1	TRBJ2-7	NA	TGCGCCAGCAGCAGAGGGGGCTACGAGCAGTACTTC	CASSRGGYEQYF
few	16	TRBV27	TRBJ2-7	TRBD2	TGTGCCAGCAGTCGCCGGACTAGCGGGAGTATCAACGAGCAGTACTTC	CASSRRTSGSINEQYF
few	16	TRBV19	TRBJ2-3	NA	TGTGCCAGTAGTATACTACCGGGGGTCCACACAGATACGCAGTATTTT	CASSILPGVHTDTQYF
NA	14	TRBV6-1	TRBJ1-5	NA	TGTGCCAGCAGCCCCGCATCGGGCAATCAGCCCCAGCATTTT	CASSPASGNQPQHF
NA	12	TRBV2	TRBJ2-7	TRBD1	TGTGCCAGCAGGGGACAGACCTACGAGCAGTACTTC	CASRGQTYEQYF
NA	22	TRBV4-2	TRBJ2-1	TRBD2	TGTGCCAGCAGCCAAGATCCCCCGCAGGGCCTAGCGGCCAGTAAAGGGAGGAATGAGCAGTTCTTC	CASSQDPPQGLAASKGRNEQFF
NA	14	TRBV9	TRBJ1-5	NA	TGTGCCAGCAGCGTAGATTCGGGGATGGAGCCCCAGCATTTT	CASSVDSGMEPQHF
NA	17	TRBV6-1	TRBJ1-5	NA	TGTGCCAGCAGTGGTCGGACAGCATTTGGGCGAGATCAGCCCCAGCATTTT	CASSGRTAFGRDQPQHF
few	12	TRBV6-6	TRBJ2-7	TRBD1	TGTGCCAGCGGCCGGGACAGCTACGAGCAGTACTTC	CASGRDSYEQYF
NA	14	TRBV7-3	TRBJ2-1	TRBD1	TGTGCCAGCAGCTCGGGACAGGGGGGGAATGAGCAGTTCTTC	CASSSGQGGNEQFF
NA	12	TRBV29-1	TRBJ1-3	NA	TGCAGCGTTGAGGACGGGATAAACACCATATATTTT	CSVEDGINTIYF
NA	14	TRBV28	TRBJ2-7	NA	TGTGCCAGCAGTATTTCGGGGGGCCCCTACGAGCAGTACTTC	CASSISGGPYEQYF
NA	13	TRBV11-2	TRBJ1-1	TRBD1	TGTGCCAGCAGCAATACAGGGGTCACTGAAGCTTTCTTT	CASSNTGVTEAFF
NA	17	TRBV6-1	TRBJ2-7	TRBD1	TGTGCCAGCAGTGAAGCGCTCTGGACAGGGGGCACCTACGAGCAGTACTTC	CASSEALWTGGTYEQYF
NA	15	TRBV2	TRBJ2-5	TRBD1	TGTGCCAGCAGGCCCCGGTGGACAGGGGAAGAGACCCAGTACTTC	CASRPRWTGEETQYF
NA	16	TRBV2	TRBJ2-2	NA	TGTGCCAGCAGTAGAGAGATGGGGGCTATACCCGGGGAGCTGTTTTTT	CASSREMGAIPGELFF
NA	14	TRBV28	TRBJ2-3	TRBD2	TGTGCCAGCAGTTTAAGCGGGGCCACAGATACGCAGTATTTT	CASSLSGATDTQYF
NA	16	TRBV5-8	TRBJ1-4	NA	TGTGCCAGCAGCTATGCCCACTGGAGGGGTAATGAAAAACTGTTTTTT	CASSYAHWRGNEKLFF
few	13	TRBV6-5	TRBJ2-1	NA	TGTGCCAGCAGCGGTAGCGGAGACAATGAGCAGTTCTTC	CASSGSGDNEQFF
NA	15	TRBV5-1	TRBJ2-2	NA	TGCGCCAGCAGCCCCCGACAGTTCACCCCCGGGGAGCTGTTTTTT	CASSPRQFTPGELFF
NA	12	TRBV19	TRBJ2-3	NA	TGTGCCAGTAGTATTCAGGGAGATACGCAGTATTTT	CASSIQGDTQYF
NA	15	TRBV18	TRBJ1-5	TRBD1	TGTGCCAGCTCGCGGGAACAGGGGGGCAATCAGCCCCAGCATTTT	CASSREQGGNQPQHF
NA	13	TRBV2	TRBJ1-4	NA	TGTGCCAGCAGATATCAGGGGAATGAAAAACTGTTTTTT	CASRYQGNEKLFF
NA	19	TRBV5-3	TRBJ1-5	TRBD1	TGTGCCAGAAGCTTGGTACCCCTCAGGGGGTTCTATAGCAATCAGCCCCAGCATTTT	CARSLVPLRGFYSNQPQHF
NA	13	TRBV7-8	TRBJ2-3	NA	TGTGCCAGCAGCTTACTCAGCACAGATACGCAGTATTTT	CASSLLSTDTQYF
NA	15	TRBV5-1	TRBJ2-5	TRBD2	TGCGCCAGCAGCAAGGGGACTAGCGGGAGTGAGACCCAGTACTTC	CASSKGTSGSETQYF
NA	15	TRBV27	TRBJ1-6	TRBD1	TGTGCCAGCAGTTCCCTTGACAGGGGTAATTCACCCCTCCACTTT	CASSSLDRGNSPLHF
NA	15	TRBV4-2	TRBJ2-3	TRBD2	TGTGCCAGCAGCCCCGGGGGGGCCGGCACAGATACGCAGTATTTT	CASSPGGAGTDTQYF
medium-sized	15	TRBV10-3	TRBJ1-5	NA	TGTGCCATCAGTGAGCGATGGGTAGGCGGGGGGCCCCAGCATTTT	CAISERWVGGGPQHF
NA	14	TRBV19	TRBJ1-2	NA	TGTGCCAGTACTCGAAGTCAGGGTTACTATGGCTACACCTTC	CASTRSQGYYGYTF
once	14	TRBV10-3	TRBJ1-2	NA	TGTGCCACAAAAACTCAGGCAGGGGCTGATGGCTACACCTTC	CATKTQAGADGYTF
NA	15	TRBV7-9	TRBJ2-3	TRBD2	TGTGCCAGCAGCCGGACTAGCGGGGGGGCAGATACGCAGTATTTT	CASSRTSGGADTQYF
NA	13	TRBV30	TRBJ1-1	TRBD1	TGTGCCTTCACAAGACAGGGGGGAACTGAAGCTTTCTTT	CAFTRQGGTEAFF
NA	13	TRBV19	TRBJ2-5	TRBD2	TGTGCCAGTAGTACGACTAGCGCCGAGACCCAGTACTTC	CASSTTSAETQYF
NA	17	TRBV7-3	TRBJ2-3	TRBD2	TGTGCCAGCAGCTTAACGGCCAGCGGGGTGGGCACAGATACGCAGTATTTT	CASSLTASGVGTDTQYF